This TCR beta chain was sequenced during a study of blood T cell repertoires in COVID-19. Study in general: Samples taken during acute and convalescent COVID-19 were collected in the United States, Italy and Spain. Nucleic acid was either cDNA or gDNA, and it came from T cells, B-cell-depleted T cells, or PBMCs.

Germline values: CDR1 MGHRA, CDR2 YSYEKL. This CDR3 comprises 18 residues. V lost 4 bases and J lost 3, with 22 bases in between. In the authors' workflow: From reference gene primer amplification, estimates of nucleated cell counts were derived. Data came from immunoSEQ multiplex PCR; TCRdb stores just in-frame clones and leaves some out. That table is the source of V, J and clone size, and D and trimming were worked out from the DNA. The sample includes about 210,000 clones, about 90% of them seen just once. This clone was counted between two and nine times. This receptor was taken from a man aged 25 to 45 with acute or convalescent COVID-19. The chain carries TRBV4-1 and TRBJ1-3; D is perhaps TRBD1 (6 bases). Sequencing was performed on peripheral blood. In nucleotides, the CDR3 is TGCGCCAGCAGCCCACCCCCCGGGGGGCAAATAGGTGGAAACACCATATATTTT. Translated, it gives CASSPPPGGQIGGNTIYF.